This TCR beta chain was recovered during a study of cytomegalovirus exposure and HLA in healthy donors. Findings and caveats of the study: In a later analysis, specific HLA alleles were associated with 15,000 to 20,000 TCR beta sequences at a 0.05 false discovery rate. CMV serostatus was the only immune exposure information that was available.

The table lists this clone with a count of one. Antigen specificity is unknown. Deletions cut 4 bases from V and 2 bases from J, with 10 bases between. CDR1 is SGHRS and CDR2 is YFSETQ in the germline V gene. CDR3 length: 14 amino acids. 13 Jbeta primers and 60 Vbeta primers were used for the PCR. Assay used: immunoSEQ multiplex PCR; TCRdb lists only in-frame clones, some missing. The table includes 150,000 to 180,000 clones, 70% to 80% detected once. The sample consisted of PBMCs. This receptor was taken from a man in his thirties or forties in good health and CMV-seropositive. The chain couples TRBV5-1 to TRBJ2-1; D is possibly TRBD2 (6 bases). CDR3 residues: CASSPGAPYNEQFF. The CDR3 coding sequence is TGCGCCAGCAGCCCGGGAGCCCCCTACAATGAGCAGTTCTTC.